This TCR beta chain was sequenced for a study of beta chain features in type 1 diabetes. Study-level background: Patients and healthy donors were similar in age, gender and cell yields. Study-wide points: The question left open here concerned HLA type influencing TCRB rearrangement. Possible PCR preference for shorter templates applied equally to patients and controls.

The study reverse transcribed the entire isolated RNA, so it sequenced expressed TCRB transcripts. Clones were sequenced by immunoSEQ multiplex PCR, and TCRdb holds only the in-frame ones, with some missing. The repertoire holds 300,000 to 350,000 clones, with 6.5% to 10% as singletons. Worth noting for this clone: No antigen is known for it.

The germline CDR1 and CDR2 sequences are SNHLY and FYNNEI. The germline V and J ends were trimmed by 6 bases and 0 bases, with 11 bases remaining between them. CDR3 length: 14 amino acids. CD4+ naive, central memory, regulatory and stem cell-like memory subsets were isolated by sorting on CD45RO/CCR7/CD25/CD127/CD95/CD27. Sequences were obtained from central memory CD4+ T cells from blood. The TCR sequence derives from a woman between 18 and 30 years old in good health. V usage is TRBV2 and J usage is TRBJ1-1, with D maybe TRBD1 (5 bases). The CDR3 nucleotides read TGTGCCAGCAGGTCCAGGGTCATGAACACTGAAGCTTTCTTT. Translating it yields CASRSRVMNTEAFF.